A selection of T cell receptor beta chains follows, all from one sample in a study of blood T cell repertoires in COVID-19. The method was immunoSEQ multiplex PCR; TCRdb's version includes in-frame clones alone and lacks a portion of them. The table lists around 190,000 clones, more than 75% of them singletons. Source material: peripheral blood. The receptors here all came from a woman in her sixties or seventies with COVID-19, enrolled during active disease. Each CDR3 is given without its conserved first and last residue. The order of the fields is V gene, CDR3 length, CDR3 protein.

TRBV14,13,ASSQGTTLLHGYT
TRBV15,9,ATSRISEQF
TRBV29-1,11,SVDKRSGHEQF
TRBV20-1,9,SARRGNEQY
TRBV25-1,13,ASRGPGTSHYEQY
TRBV6-5,10,ASKLAQETQY
TRBV19,13,ASSRRTSGGETQY
TRBV2,13,ASSIIQGEIGGYT
TRBV5-4,13,ASSLAHPYNSPLH
TRBV5-6,13,ASRYTGARWDGYT
TRBV19,14,ASSPPGRTGKETQY
TRBV6-5,11,ASHSGAKNIQY
TRBV5-1,12,ASSPAGRSAEAF
TRBV6-5,13,ASRSASGGTGELF
TRBV6-1,14,ASSEFLAAELNEQF
TRBV18,14,ASSGSLATSTDTQY
TRBV7-9,11,ASNGDSRSPLH
TRBV28,11,ASSRVNPYEQY
TRBV5-1,14,ASSWRDSPSTDTQY
TRBV4-1,14,ASSPTGVEAKNIQY
TRBV28,12,ASRQGGSNQPQH
TRBV14,12,ASSPVGLGLEQY
TRBV5-4,12,ASRAETGSETQY
TRBV14,11,ASNQLRGETQY
TRBV28,11,ASSLPGYEKLF
TRBV5-6,15,ASSLEFGRDRGNIQY
TRBV5-1,13,ASSFSGGLDSPLH
TRBV7-2,12,ASSLTTNTGELF
TRBV5-8,13,ASSLRQTVTDTQY
TRBV19,12,ASKIGGRGHEQF
TRBV3-1/TRBV3-2,13,ASSQVPERGYGYT
TRBV6-4,18,ASSDPEIAEQDQNRYEQY
TRBV7-3,12,ASRLDRVNTEAF
TRBV2,12,ASSPTETRWEQY
TRBV11-2,14,ASSTGRASMNTEAF
TRBV6-5,13,ASSLTLGGSGTQY
TRBV2,13,ASTGTLAGFHEQY
TRBV28,10,ASKQVNTEAF
TRBV11-2,12,ASSSNRGHTEAF
TRBV2,12,ASKLGRGQETQY
TRBV13,14,ASSPGQGGSGNTIY